This T cell receptor beta chain was recorded in a study of blood T cell repertoires in COVID-19. The CDR3 loop spans 15 amino acids. The junction had 13 bases not matched to a gene; V was cut back by 1 base and J by 9 bases. Germline CDR1 and CDR2: SGHRS and YFSETQ. Clones were read by immunoSEQ multiplex PCR, and TCRdb kept only the in-frame ones, dropping some. The table shows over 350,000 clones, with roughly 88% occurring only once. The sequenced material came from PBMCs or T cells enriched from blood (not recorded which). The chain recombines TRBV5-1 with TRBJ2-7; 7 nucleotides line up with TRBD2. The source of this sequence is a woman aged 25-40 years with acute COVID-19. CDR3 DNA sequence: TGCGCCAGCAGCTTGCTGCCCAGCGGGGAGGGGAGGCAGTACTTC. It codes for CASSLLPSGEGRQYF. The full variable domain, with the rest looked up from reference TRBV5-1 and TRBJ2-7, is KAGVTQTPRYLIKTRGQQVTLSCSPISGHRSVSWYQQTPGQGLQFLFEYFSETQRNKGNFPGRFSGRQFSNSRSEMNVSTLELGDSALYLCASSLLPSGEGRQYFGPGTRLTVT.